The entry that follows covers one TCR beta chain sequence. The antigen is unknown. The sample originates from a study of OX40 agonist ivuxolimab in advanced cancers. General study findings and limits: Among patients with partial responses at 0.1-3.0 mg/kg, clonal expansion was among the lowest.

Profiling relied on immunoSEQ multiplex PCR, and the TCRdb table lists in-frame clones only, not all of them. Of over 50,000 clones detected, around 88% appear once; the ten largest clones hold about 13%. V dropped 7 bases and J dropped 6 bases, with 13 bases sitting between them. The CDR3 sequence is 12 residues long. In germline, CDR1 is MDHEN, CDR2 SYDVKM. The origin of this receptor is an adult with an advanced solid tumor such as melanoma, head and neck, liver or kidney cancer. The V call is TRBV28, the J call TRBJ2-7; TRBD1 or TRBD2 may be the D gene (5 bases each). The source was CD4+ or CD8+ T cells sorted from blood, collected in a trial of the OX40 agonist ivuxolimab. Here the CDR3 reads CASTRDGGEQYF. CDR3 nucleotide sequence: TGTGCCAGCACCCGGGACGGCGGCGAGCAGTACTTC.